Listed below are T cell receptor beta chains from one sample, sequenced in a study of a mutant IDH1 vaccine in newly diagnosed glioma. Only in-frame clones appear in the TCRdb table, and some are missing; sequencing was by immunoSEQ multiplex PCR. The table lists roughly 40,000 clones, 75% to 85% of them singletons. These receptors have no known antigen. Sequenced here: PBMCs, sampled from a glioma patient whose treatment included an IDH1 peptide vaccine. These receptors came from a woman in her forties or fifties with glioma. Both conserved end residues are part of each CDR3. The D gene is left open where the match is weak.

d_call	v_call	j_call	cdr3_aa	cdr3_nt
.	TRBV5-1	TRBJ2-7	CASSLGQLYEQYF	TGCGCCAGCAGCCTAGGACAGTTATACGAGCAGTACTTC
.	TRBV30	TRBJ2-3	CAWTYSGAGGDTQYF	TGTGCCTGGACTTATTCGGGGGCGGGTGGAGATACGCAGTATTTT
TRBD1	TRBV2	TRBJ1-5	CASSLDRGQGQPQHF	TGTGCCAGCAGCCTGGACAGGGGGCAGGGTCAGCCCCAGCATTTT
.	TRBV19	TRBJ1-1	CASTLGANTEAFF	TGTGCCAGTACCCTTGGGGCCAACACTGAAGCTTTCTTT
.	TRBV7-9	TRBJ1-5	CASSLEGYQPQHF	TGTGCCAGCAGCTTAGAAGGATATCAGCCCCAGCATTTT
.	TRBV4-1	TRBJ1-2	CASSQESTGPANYGYTF	TGCGCCAGCAGCCAAGAAAGCACAGGCCCAGCTAACTATGGCTACACCTTC
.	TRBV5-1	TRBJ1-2	CASSSTIEGYTF	TGCGCCAGCAGCTCGACTATTGAGGGCTACACCTTC
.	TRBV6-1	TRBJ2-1	CASMKDWKQFF	TGTGCCAGCATGAAGGACTGGAAGCAGTTCTTC
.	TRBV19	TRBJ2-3	CASSLGAKTTDTQYF	TGTGCCAGTAGTCTGGGGGCGAAAACGACAGATACGCAGTATTTT
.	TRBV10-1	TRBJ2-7	CASSESHSEQYF	TGCGCCAGCAGTGAGTCGCATTCCGAGCAGTACTTC
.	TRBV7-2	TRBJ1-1	CASSLVSGSWGTEAFF	TGTGCCAGCAGCTTAGTCTCGGGCAGCTGGGGCACTGAAGCTTTCTTT